This T cell receptor (beta chain) comes out of a study of T cell repertoires in cytomegalovirus infection. Study-level background: Public TCR beta signatures were indicative of both CMV infection and a matching HLA type.

Germline V CDR1 and CDR2: SGHVS, FNYEAQ. The CDR3 loop spans 12 amino acids. About this clonotype itself: The germline gene is not matched at one end of the junction; a read error may be the cause.

One entry per CDR3 protein, called by TCRdb with MiXCR from the reads. The repertoire holds 200,000 or so distinct CDR3 sequences, with under 30% as singletons. The sequenced sample consisted of PBMCs. The clonotype originates from a human donor in good health (CMV status not recorded). Some clones in this sample may be carry-over from other donors' samples. This sequence joins TRBV7-6 and TRBJ2-5, with a possible D match to TRBD1 (6 bases). Here the CDR3 reads CASSSDSGDEHF. CDR3 nucleotide sequence: TGTGCCAGCAGTTCCGATTCAGGGGATGAGCACTTC.